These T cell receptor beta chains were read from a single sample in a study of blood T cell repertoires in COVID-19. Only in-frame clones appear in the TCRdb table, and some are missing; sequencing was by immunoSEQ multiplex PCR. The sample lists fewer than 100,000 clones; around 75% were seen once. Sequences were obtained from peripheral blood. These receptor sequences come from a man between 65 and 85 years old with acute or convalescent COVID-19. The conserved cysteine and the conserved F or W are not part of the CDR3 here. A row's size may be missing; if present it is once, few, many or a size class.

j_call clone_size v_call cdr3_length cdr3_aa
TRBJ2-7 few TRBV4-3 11 ASSLMQGYEQY
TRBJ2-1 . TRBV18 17 ASSPPGLAGAGSYNEQF
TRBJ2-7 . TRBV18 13 ASSGSGGGPYEQY
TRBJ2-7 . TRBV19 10 ASSLDRREQY
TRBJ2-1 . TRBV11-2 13 ASSFSWETLNEQF
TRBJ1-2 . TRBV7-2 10 ASSLGQIGYT
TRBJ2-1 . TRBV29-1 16 SVVGTSGSLSSYNEQF
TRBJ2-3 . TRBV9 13 ASSVPGASTDTQY
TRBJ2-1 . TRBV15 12 ATSSDGVTDEQF
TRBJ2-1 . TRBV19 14 ASSIPQAKGFNEQF
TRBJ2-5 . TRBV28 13 ASSPPGTGQETQY
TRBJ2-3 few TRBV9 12 ASSEDRAVDTQY
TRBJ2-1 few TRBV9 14 ASSVGGLAGNNEQF
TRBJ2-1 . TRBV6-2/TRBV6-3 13 ASSSLTGVYNEQF
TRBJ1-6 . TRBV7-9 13 ASSDPQGGDSPLH
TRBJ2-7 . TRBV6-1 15 ASSGGLAGGPPHEQY
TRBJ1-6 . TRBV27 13 ASSLNGEKNSPLH
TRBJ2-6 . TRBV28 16 ASSLGTSATSGANVLT
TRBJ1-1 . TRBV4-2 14 ASSQDFSREATEAF
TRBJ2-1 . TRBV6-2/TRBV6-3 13 ASNPIGGNHNEQF
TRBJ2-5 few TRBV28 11 ASSFGGEETQY
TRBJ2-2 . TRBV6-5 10 ASSSDTGELF